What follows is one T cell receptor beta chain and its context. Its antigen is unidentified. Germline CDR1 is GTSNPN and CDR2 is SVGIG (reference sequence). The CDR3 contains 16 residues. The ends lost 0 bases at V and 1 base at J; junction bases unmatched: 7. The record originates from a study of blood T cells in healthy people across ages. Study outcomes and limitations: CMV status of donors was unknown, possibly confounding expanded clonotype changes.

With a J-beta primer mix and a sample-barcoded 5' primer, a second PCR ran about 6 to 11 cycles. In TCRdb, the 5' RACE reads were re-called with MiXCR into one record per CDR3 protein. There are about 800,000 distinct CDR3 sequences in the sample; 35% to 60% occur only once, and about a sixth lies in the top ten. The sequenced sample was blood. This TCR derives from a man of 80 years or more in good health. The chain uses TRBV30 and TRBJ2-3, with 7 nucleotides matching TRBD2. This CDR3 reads CAWSVPNTSGTDTQYF. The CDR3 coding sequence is TGTGCCTGGAGTGTACCCAACACTAGCGGCACAGATACGCAGTATTTT.